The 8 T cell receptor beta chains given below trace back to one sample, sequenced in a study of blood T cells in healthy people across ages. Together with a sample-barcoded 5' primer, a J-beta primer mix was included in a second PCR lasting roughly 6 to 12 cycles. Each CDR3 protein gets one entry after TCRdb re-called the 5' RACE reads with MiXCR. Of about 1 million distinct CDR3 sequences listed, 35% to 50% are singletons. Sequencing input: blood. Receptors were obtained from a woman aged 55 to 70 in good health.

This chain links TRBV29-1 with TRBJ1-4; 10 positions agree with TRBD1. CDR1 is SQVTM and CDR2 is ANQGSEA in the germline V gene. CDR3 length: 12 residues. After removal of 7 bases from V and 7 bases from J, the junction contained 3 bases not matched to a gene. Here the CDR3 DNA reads TGCAGCGCGGGACAGGGGAGTGAAAAACTGTTTTTT. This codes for CSAGQGSEKLFF.

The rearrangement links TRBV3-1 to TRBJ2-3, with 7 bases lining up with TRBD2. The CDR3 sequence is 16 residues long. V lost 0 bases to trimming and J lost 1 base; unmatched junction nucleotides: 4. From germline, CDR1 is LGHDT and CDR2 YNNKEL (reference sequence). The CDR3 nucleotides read TGTGCCAGCAGCCAAGATGGGGAGGGGCGCACAGATACGCAGTATTTT. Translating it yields CASSQDGEGRTDTQYF.

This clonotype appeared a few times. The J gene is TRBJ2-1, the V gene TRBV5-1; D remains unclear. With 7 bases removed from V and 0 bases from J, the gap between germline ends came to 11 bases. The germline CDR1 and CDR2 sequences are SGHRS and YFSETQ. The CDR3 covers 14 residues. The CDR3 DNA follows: TGCGCCAGCGGGATGGCGAGCTCCTACAATGAGCAGTTCTTC. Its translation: CASGMASSYNEQFF.

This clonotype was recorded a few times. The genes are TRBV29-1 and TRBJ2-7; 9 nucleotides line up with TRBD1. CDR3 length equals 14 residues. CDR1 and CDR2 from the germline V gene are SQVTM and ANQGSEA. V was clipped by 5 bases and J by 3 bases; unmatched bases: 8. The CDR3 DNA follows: TGCAGCGTTACTCCAGGACAGGGGATCTACGAGCAGTACTTC. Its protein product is CSVTPGQGIYEQYF.

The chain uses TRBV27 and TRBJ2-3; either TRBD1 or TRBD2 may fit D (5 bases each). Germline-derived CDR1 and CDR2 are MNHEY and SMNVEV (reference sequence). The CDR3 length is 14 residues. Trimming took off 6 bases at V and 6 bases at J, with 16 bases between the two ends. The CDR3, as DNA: TGTGCCAGCAGCTACCAGGGACCGATGGATACGCAGTATTTT. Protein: CASSYQGPMDTQYF.

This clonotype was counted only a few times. In nucleotides, the CDR3 is TGCAGTGCTAGAGGTTACGGGGGTGGCAATCAGCCCCAGCATTTT. Amino acid sequence: CSARGYGGGNQPQHF. The rearrangement joins TRBV20-1 to TRBJ1-5; D possibly corresponds to TRBD1 (5 bases). The CDR3 has 15 amino acids. Germline V gene sequence: CDR1 DFQATT, CDR2 SNEGSKA (reference sequence). V was cut by 1 base and J by 2 bases, with 12 bases left in between.

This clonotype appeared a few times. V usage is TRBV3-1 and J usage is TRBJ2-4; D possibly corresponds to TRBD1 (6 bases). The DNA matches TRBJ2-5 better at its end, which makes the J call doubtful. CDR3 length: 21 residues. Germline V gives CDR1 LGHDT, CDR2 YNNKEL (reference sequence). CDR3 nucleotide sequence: TGTGCCAGCAGCCAAGTACTTCGAAAGTCGGCGGTACGGGTCAGGGGCGAGACCCAGTACTTC. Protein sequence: CASSQVLRKSAVRVRGETQYF.

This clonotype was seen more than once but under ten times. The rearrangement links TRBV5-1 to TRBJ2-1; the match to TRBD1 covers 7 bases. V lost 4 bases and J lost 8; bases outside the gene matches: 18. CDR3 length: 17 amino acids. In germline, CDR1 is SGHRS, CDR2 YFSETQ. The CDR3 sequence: CASSTRDRFYRGHEQFF. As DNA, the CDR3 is TGCGCCAGCAGCACAAGGGACAGATTTTACAGAGGGCATGAGCAGTTCTTC. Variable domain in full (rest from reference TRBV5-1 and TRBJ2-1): KAGVTQTPRYLIKTRGQQVTLSCSPISGHRSVSWYQQTPGQGLQFLFEYFSETQRNKGNFPGRFSGRQFSNSRSEMNVSTLELGDSALYLCASSTRDRFYRGHEQFFGPGTRLTVL.